A single sample gave rise to the 14 T cell receptor beta chains below, sequenced in a study of T cell responses to AZD1222 COVID-19 vaccine (dated by TCRdb to the early 2020s). The sample's time point label, in plain terms: baseline before first vaccination. Library construction relied on the immunoSEQ multiplex PCR assay. TCRdb holds this immuneACCESS table with in-frame rearrangements only. Some clones are missing; in checked studies, unresolved V genes explain under half, and the rest has no known cause. In all, the sample holds 95,000 to 150,000 clones, and approximately 89% of those were seen once. The ten largest clones add up to around 5.8% of the sample. The source was peripheral blood, collected on day 0 of AZD1222 vaccination. The receptors originated from an adult in good health.

This clone turned up a few times. This chain links TRBV7-9 with TRBJ2-5, with D perhaps TRBD1 or TRBD2 (5 bases each). CDR3 size: 15 residues. Trimming pared 6 bases from V and 0 bases from J, leaving 14 bases between. The germline CDR1 and CDR2 sequences are SEHNR and FQNEAQ (reference sequence). CDR3 coding DNA: TGTGCCAGCAGTGCTCCCGTGGGGGACCAAGAGACCCAGTACTTC. It encodes CASSAPVGDQETQYF.

The gene calls are TRBV30 and TRBJ1-1; a possible D gene is TRBD1 (6 bases). This CDR3 is 13 amino acids long. Per the germline V gene, CDR1 is GTSNPN and CDR2 is SVGIG (reference sequence). V lost 3 bases and J lost 10, with 18 bases in between. CDR3: CAWRAQGLGRAFF. In nucleotides, the CDR3 is TGTGCCTGGAGGGCACAGGGTCTGGGTAGAGCTTTCTTT.

This clone occurred a few times. V gene TRBV3-1 (or the pseudogene TRBV3-2) combines with J gene TRBJ1-3; D call uncertain. Trimming shortened V by 1 base and J by 4 bases, and 8 bases separated the two germline ends. The CDR3 has 14 amino acids. CDR1 LGHDT and CDR2 YNNKEL come from the germline V gene (reference sequence). As DNA, the CDR3 is TGTGCCAGCAGCCAAGGGTGGCAGGGAAACACCATATATTTT. Its translation is CASSQGWQGNTIYF.

V usage is TRBV9 and J usage is TRBJ2-5; 8 bases align to TRBD2. Germline V gene lookup returns CDR1 SGDLS and CDR2 YYNGEE. The J segment lost 1 base and the V segment lost 3 bases, leaving 8 bases of the junction unmatched. The CDR3 totals 16 residues. CDR3 amino acids: CASSAVSGGPQETQYF. CDR3 bases: TGTGCCAGCAGCGCCGTCAGCGGGGGTCCCCAAGAGACCCAGTACTTC.

The J gene is TRBJ1-1, the V gene TRBV5-1, with 7 bases fitting TRBD1. V lost 3 bases, J lost 1 base, and 15 bases stayed unmatched. Germline V lookup: CDR1 SGHRS, CDR2 YFSETQ. The CDR3 sequence is 18 residues long. CDR3 loop: CASSSDKGQVGRNTEAFF. Written as DNA, the CDR3 is TGCGCCAGCAGCTCCGACAAAGGACAGGTGGGAAGGAACACTGAAGCTTTCTTT.

V and J are TRBV9 and TRBJ1-4; TRBD1 matches 8 bases. CDR1 SGDLS and CDR2 YYNGEE come from the germline V gene. CDR3 length: 15 residues. J gave up 4 bases and V 4 bases, and 6 bases lay outside the gene matches. The CDR3 loop is CASSPRDRINEKLFF. DNA for the CDR3: TGTGCCAGCAGCCCCCGGGACAGGATTAATGAAAAACTGTTTTTT.

The chain couples TRBV24-1 to TRBJ2-5; 12 positions match TRBD2. The junction had 6 bases not matched to a gene; V was cut back by 6 bases and J by 2 bases. Germline lookup yields CDR1 KGHDR and CDR2 SFDVKD. This CDR3 comprises 16 residues. The CDR3 region is CATSNRLAGVQETQYF. The DNA for the CDR3 is TGTGCCACCAGTAATAGACTAGCGGGGGTACAAGAGACCCAGTACTTC.

The chain uses TRBV5-1 and TRBJ1-1; D is unclear. The germline CDR1 and CDR2 sequences are SGHRS and YFSETQ. The CDR3 contains 12 residues. V was clipped by 5 bases and J by 2 bases, with 7 bases between them. The CDR3 loop reads CASSFANTEAFF. The CDR3 region has the DNA TGCGCCAGCAGTTTTGCTAACACTGAAGCTTTCTTT.

This chain uses TRBV5-5 with TRBJ1-1; a possible D gene is TRBD1 (5 bases). Germline-derived CDR1 and CDR2 are SGHKS and YYEKEE (reference sequence). The CDR3 is 14 amino acids. The V end was cut by 1 base, the J end by 7 bases, with 14 bases between. The CDR3 loop is CASSLNPGVFEAFF. Here the CDR3 DNA reads TGTGCCAGCAGCTTGAATCCGGGGGTATTTGAAGCTTTCTTT.

The chain couples TRBV6-5 to TRBJ2-1, with 8 bases matching TRBD2. CDR1 is MNHEY, CDR2 SVGAGI, per germline. V lost 10 bases to trimming and J lost 0 bases; unmatched junction nucleotides: 8. This CDR3 comprises 15 residues. CDR3 sequence: CATKSGGASYNEQFF. CDR3 sequence (DNA): TGTGCCACCAAAAGCGGGGGTGCCTCCTACAATGAGCAGTTCTTC.

The chain joins TRBV7-2 to TRBJ2-7; the D is unclear. The CDR3 consists of 14 residues. Germline V gene lookup returns CDR1 SGHTA and CDR2 FQGNSA. V was trimmed by 0 bases and J by 4 bases, leaving 10 bases between them. The CDR3 region has the DNA TGTGCCAGCAGCTTAGCTCGTAGTTCGTACGAGCAGTACTTC. Protein sequence: CASSLARSSYEQYF.

The V gene is TRBV11-2, the J gene TRBJ2-1; TRBD1 is a possible D gene (5 bases). The CDR3 totals 14 residues. V lost 3 bases and J 8 bases, leaving 14 bases between the germline ends. Germline V gene lookup returns CDR1 SGHAT and CDR2 FQNNGV. DNA for the CDR3: TGTGCCAGCAGCTTTTCCAGCAGGGTATATGAGCAGTTCTTC. Translated, it gives CASSFSSRVYEQFF.

V usage is TRBV30 and J usage is TRBJ2-7; D is perhaps TRBD1 (6 bases). This CDR3 has 12 residues. V gave up 2 bases and J gave up 5 bases, with 10 bases separating them. From germline, CDR1 is GTSNPN and CDR2 SVGIG (reference sequence). For the CDR3, the DNA is TGTGCCTGGAGTCCCGGGACAAACGAGCAGTACTTC. This gives the protein CAWSPGTNEQYF.

This sequence joins TRBV2 and TRBJ1-2; weak D call: TRBD1 (6 bases). V lost 1 base to trimming and J lost 2 bases, with 14 bases between them. CDR1 and CDR2 (germline): SNHLY, FYNNEI. CDR3 length equals 16 residues. CDR3: CASSEGEPGANYGYTF. CDR3 in DNA: TGTGCCAGCAGTGAAGGGGAGCCAGGGGCCAACTATGGCTACACCTTC.